This TCR beta chain was sequenced during a study of vaccination and CD4 T cells after COVID-19. Study at large: Overlapping spike peptides of SARS-CoV-2, HCoV-NL63, HCoV-OC43 and HCoV-229E were used, and cells were stimulated with them.

This CDR3 has 16 amino acids. The junction had 15 bases not matched to a gene; V was cut back by 4 bases and J by 10 bases. Germline V gene data show CDR1 as SGHKS and CDR2 as YYEKEE (reference sequence). Treatment denoted: roughly 10-day PBMC culture with coronavirus spike peptide pools or control peptides (ViraFEST assay). Study-level findings and limits: Median SARS-CoV-2-reactive clonotype numbers rose nonsignificantly, roughly 20 to 40.

Remarks on this clonotype: The target antigen is unknown. A far larger clone lies a single base away; this is likely a read error.

Sequence data for DNA of cultured CD4+ T cells were generated by the Oncomine TCR Beta short-read assay. MiXCR, run by TCRdb on the PCR reads, gives a single entry per CDR3 protein. This table holds thousands of distinct CDR3 sequences, roughly 60% found once. The sequences come from cultured CD4+ T cells from blood, collected after SARS-CoV-2 vaccination. The chain is built from TRBV5-5 and TRBJ2-1; 9 bases fit TRBD2. This sequence was found in a human donor with COVID-19. Written as DNA, the CDR3 is TGTGCCAGCAGCCCGCGTCTAGCGGGGAGCTCCTACGAGCAGTTCTTC. Translated: CASSPRLAGSSYEQFF.